A selection of T cell receptor beta chains follows, all from one sample in a study of shared clonotypes between healthy human individuals. Produced via immunoSEQ multiplex PCR; TCRdb's table is partial and in-frame only. The table has 850,000 to 1,100,000 clones, around three quarters seen once. Material for sequencing was memory CD4+ T cells from PBMCs. These receptors were collected from a young man in good health. Some clones in this sample may be carry-over from other donors' samples. Each CDR3 is given with its conserved first and last residue. Fields, in order: CDR3 DNA, CDR3 protein, V gene, clone size, J gene, D gene. A D gene is named only where the DNA matches it firmly. Clone sizes are given selectively: once, few, many, or a class where the clone is expanded.

CDR3 DNA: TGTGCCAGCAGCGGTTTAGCGGGAGGGCAATCAGATACGCAGTATTTT; CDR3 protein: CASSGLAGGQSDTQYF; V gene: TRBV11-2; clone size: -; J gene: TRBJ2-3; D gene: TRBD2
CDR3 DNA: TGTGCCAGCAGTCCGCTTTGGGGGGCCTCATCTAAGATTTCCCTGGGTGGAAACACCATATATTTT; CDR3 protein: CASSPLWGASSKISLGGNTIYF; V gene: TRBV28; clone size: -; J gene: TRBJ1-3; D gene: -
CDR3 DNA: TGTGCCAGCAGCTTAGCGGGAGGGTCAGATACGCAGTATTTT; CDR3 protein: CASSLAGGSDTQYF; V gene: TRBV5-4; clone size: -; J gene: TRBJ2-3; D gene: TRBD2
CDR3 DNA: TGTGCCAGCTCACCCGGCGGAGGGGAGACCCAGTACTTC; CDR3 protein: CASSPGGGETQYF; V gene: TRBV18; clone size: -; J gene: TRBJ2-5; D gene: -
CDR3 DNA: TGTGCCAGCAGTATTTCCCCCCTAGGAGGGGGCGAGCAGTACTTC; CDR3 protein: CASSISPLGGGEQYF; V gene: TRBV7-3; clone size: -; J gene: TRBJ2-7; D gene: -
CDR3 DNA: TGTGCCAGCAGCTTAGAACGGTCGGGGGGCACTGAAGCTTTCTTT; CDR3 protein: CASSLERSGGTEAFF; V gene: TRBV7-9; clone size: -; J gene: TRBJ1-1; D gene: -
CDR3 DNA: TGTGCCAGCAGCCCGACTAGCGCGAGCTACAATGAGCAGTTCTTC; CDR3 protein: CASSPTSASYNEQFF; V gene: TRBV6-6; clone size: -; J gene: TRBJ2-1; D gene: TRBD2
CDR3 DNA: TGTGCCAGCTCACCCGGGGTCCAACCAGATACGCAGTATTTT; CDR3 protein: CASSPGVQPDTQYF; V gene: TRBV18; clone size: -; J gene: TRBJ2-3; D gene: -
CDR3 DNA: TGTGCCAGCAGTTTATCAGGGATCAATCAGCCCCAGCATTTT; CDR3 protein: CASSLSGINQPQHF; V gene: TRBV28; clone size: -; J gene: TRBJ1-5; D gene: -
CDR3 DNA: TGTGCCAGCAGCTTAGCGGGACTGACAAATGAAAAACTGTTTTTT; CDR3 protein: CASSLAGLTNEKLFF; V gene: TRBV7-8; clone size: -; J gene: TRBJ1-4; D gene: -
CDR3 DNA: TGTGCCAGCAGTTTACTGGAGGCCTTCGAAGAGCAGTACTTC; CDR3 protein: CASSLLEAFEEQYF; V gene: TRBV28; clone size: -; J gene: TRBJ2-7; D gene: -
CDR3 DNA: TGTGCCAGCATCGGGGGGCGGGTGAACACCATATATTTT; CDR3 protein: CASIGGRVNTIYF; V gene: TRBV6-5; clone size: -; J gene: TRBJ1-3; D gene: -
CDR3 DNA: TGCGCCAGCAGCCTAGCGGGGGGATCCTCCTACAATGAGCAGTTCTTC; CDR3 protein: CASSLAGGSSYNEQFF; V gene: TRBV5-1; clone size: -; J gene: TRBJ2-1; D gene: TRBD2
CDR3 DNA: TGTGCCAGCCTCGACCGGACAGGCCATAACTATGGCTACACCTTC; CDR3 protein: CASLDRTGHNYGYTF; V gene: TRBV28; clone size: few; J gene: TRBJ1-2; D gene: TRBD1
CDR3 DNA: TGTGCCATCACCCCAGGGGGCGAGGCCTACGAGCAGTACTTC; CDR3 protein: CAITPGGEAYEQYF; V gene: TRBV10-3; clone size: -; J gene: TRBJ2-7; D gene: TRBD1
CDR3 DNA: TGTGCCAGCAGCCCCCGAGGAGGAGGTAGCGGACAATACAATGAGCAGTTCTTC; CDR3 protein: CASSPRGGGSGQYNEQFF; V gene: TRBV11-1; clone size: -; J gene: TRBJ2-1; D gene: -
CDR3 DNA: TGTGCCTGGACCTCAGGACTAGCGGGTCCCTACGAGCAGTACTTC; CDR3 protein: CAWTSGLAGPYEQYF; V gene: TRBV30; clone size: -; J gene: TRBJ2-7; D gene: TRBD2
CDR3 DNA: TGTGCCAGCAGCTTAGGGGGGAACAACAATGAGCAGTTCTTC; CDR3 protein: CASSLGGNNNEQFF; V gene: TRBV13; clone size: -; J gene: TRBJ2-1; D gene: -
CDR3 DNA: TGTGCCAGCAGCCTAGCGGGGAGCACAGATACGCAGTATTTT; CDR3 protein: CASSLAGSTDTQYF; V gene: TRBV7-3; clone size: -; J gene: TRBJ2-3; D gene: TRBD2
CDR3 DNA: TGTGCCAGCATTGACGGCATCAGAAACACCGGGGAGCTGTTTTTT; CDR3 protein: CASIDGIRNTGELFF; V gene: TRBV28; clone size: -; J gene: TRBJ2-2; D gene: -
CDR3 DNA: TGCAGCGTTGAGGAGCGTCGGCAGTTCTTC; CDR3 protein: CSVEERRQFF; V gene: TRBV29-1; clone size: -; J gene: TRBJ2-1; D gene: -
CDR3 DNA: TGTGCCAGCAGCTTAGAAGGCCTATCCTACGAGCAGTACTTC; CDR3 protein: CASSLEGLSYEQYF; V gene: TRBV7-2; clone size: -; J gene: TRBJ2-7; D gene: -
CDR3 DNA: TGTGCCAGCAGCCTTCGCCACGAGCAGTACTTC; CDR3 protein: CASSLRHEQYF; V gene: TRBV5-4; clone size: -; J gene: TRBJ2-7; D gene: -
CDR3 DNA: TGTGCCACCAGTAGAGACAGGAGCAATCAGCCCCAGCATTTT; CDR3 protein: CATSRDRSNQPQHF; V gene: TRBV15; clone size: many; J gene: TRBJ1-5; D gene: -
CDR3 DNA: TGTGCCAGCAGTTTTTTTACCGGGACTAGCGAGTACGAGCAGTACTTC; CDR3 protein: CASSFFTGTSEYEQYF; V gene: TRBV28; clone size: few; J gene: TRBJ2-7; D gene: TRBD2
CDR3 DNA: TGCAGCGTTGGGGGTAGTGGCACTGAAGCTTTCTTT; CDR3 protein: CSVGGSGTEAFF; V gene: TRBV29-1; clone size: -; J gene: TRBJ1-1; D gene: -
CDR3 DNA: TGTGCCAGCAGCTTGAGAGGGGGTAGGTGGAATGAGCAGTTCTTC; CDR3 protein: CASSLRGGRWNEQFF; V gene: TRBV5-6; clone size: -; J gene: TRBJ2-1; D gene: -
CDR3 DNA: TGTGCCAGTAGTATAGATCACCGGGGAGAGGCTTCCTACGAGCAGTACTTT; CDR3 protein: CASSIDHRGEASYEQYF; V gene: TRBV19; clone size: -; J gene: TRBJ2-7; D gene: -